The rows below give T cell receptor beta chains drawn from one sample of a study of PD-L1 blockade in urothelial cancer. This table comes from immunoSEQ multiplex PCR, and its TCRdb copy is limited to in-frame clones, with some not included. The sample shows roughly 50,000 clones, 60% to 85% of them seen only once. The specimen comprised PBMCs, sampled around atezolizumab (anti-PD-L1) treatment. These receptor sequences come from an older man with urothelial cancer. The conserved cysteine and the conserved F or W are not part of the CDR3 here.

>TRBV7-9
ASSFRGKAYEQY
>TRBV19
ASSIDITPAVPNTGELF
>TRBV11-2
ASSSGLQGINTEAF
>TRBV9
ASSQRTGATEAF
>TRBV7-8
ASSLVAGTSNNEQF
>TRBV5-1
ASSLFAGMGNEQF
>TRBV19
ASSIQDSWGNTGELF
>TRBV28
ATSIIALRSDTQY
>TRBV19
ASSTLQGPTTNEKLF
>TRBV7-2
ASSLLAANEKLF
>TRBV5-4
ASSFGESGYT
>TRBV15
ATSRGRNGNYGYT
>TRBV5-4
ASGQDSTDTQY
>TRBV15
ATSRGEYQETQY
>TRBV18
ASSPDTGGLGYT
>TRBV5-6
ASSRLRARGYNEQF
>TRBV5-1
ASSSGAGGGYEQY
>TRBV4-1
ASSQLAGGSYEQY
>TRBV28
ASSLLVGERGNEQF
>TRBV21-1
ASSKALWGRSTDTQY
>TRBV4-2
ASSQAEGRLRRNEQF
>TRBV7-3
ASSSGQDTEAF
>TRBV4-3
ASSQGVGGGALTEAF
>TRBV12-5
ASGLVRDRGPTDTQY
>TRBV19
ASSIVLAGGGEQF
>TRBV19
ATSRDRVKGYT
>TRBV19
ASSILPLAGGLRGEQF
>TRBV28
ASSTPRLRWQY
>TRBV21-1
ASSASGGAYNEQF
>TRBV7-3
ASSLTDRSGEQY
>TRBV6-5
ASSSDRWHLII
>TRBV28
ASWVSGAPYEQY
>TRBV4-3
ASSQETGPYGYT
>TRBV11-3
ASSSSPALAGHEQY
>TRBV11-3
ASSLAGTGSYNEQF
>TRBV4-3
ASSPGYGQGGEQY
>TRBV28
ASRPGDSGNTIY
>TRBV12-5
ASGRPRETQY
>TRBV5-4
ATLAVSTDTQY
>TRBV28
ASSHLTGRENIQY
>TRBV4-2
ASSQPGQGRNTEAF
>TRBV30
AWGQGFNEKLF
>TRBV19
ASSKIPRQGPSGNTIY
>TRBV5-1
ASSLGRGRDYGYT
>TRBV4-3
ASSQDFKVGGSPLH
>TRBV1
TSSQEWFRGQGAHEQY
>TRBV27
ASRIDRGRNEQF
>TRBV6-1
ASKWQRGSDTQY
>TRBV7-3
ASSLGTSGGGWTDTQY
>TRBV7-3
ASSLFRGASTDTQY
>TRBV19
ASSTRTSGRYEQY
>TRBV6-5
ASSWTGETGNTIY
>TRBV7-9
ASSLARSGIDEQY
>TRBV11-1
ASSLLQAVGQQY
>TRBV19
ASSLITSGGLLPSNEQF
>TRBV5-4
ASSLASVPEAF
>TRBV11-3
ASSRDSSYEQY
>TRBV21-1
ASSKAGTSGTQSPYEQY
>TRBV7-2
ASSLWTSGTYEQY
>TRBV29-1
SFWTDYNEQF